The 26 T cell receptor beta chains below all came from one sample that was sequenced in a study of molecular identifiers for immune sequencing clone quantification. One entry per CDR3 protein results from TCRdb running MiXCR on the PCR reads. The sample includes more than 250,000 distinct CDR3 sequences, 20% to 25% of them seen just once. Sequencing was carried out using naive CD8+ T cells from blood, with Jurkat cell RNA spiked in. Subset noted: FACS-sorted CD8+CD4-CCR7+CD45RA+ naive T cells. These receptors originate from a human donor in good health. Some libraries in this study had Jurkat cell RNA spiked in.

This clonotype was seen many times. The rearrangement joins TRBV20-1 to TRBJ2-7, with 7 bases identical to TRBD2. This CDR3 is built from 14 residues. The germline gives CDR1 DFQATT, CDR2 SNEGSKA (reference sequence). J was trimmed by 6 bases and V by 2 bases; bases with no gene match: 10. The CDR3 nucleotides are TGCAGTGCTAGAACTAGCGCTCGACTCTTCGAGCAGTACTTC. It codes for CSARTSARLFEQYF.

This clonotype was found many times. CDR3 loop: CSVEDLGAAYGYTF. The CDR3 nucleotides read TGCAGCGTTGAAGATCTGGGGGCAGCCTATGGCTACACCTTC. This chain uses TRBV29-1 with TRBJ1-2; a weak D match, TRBD1 (6 bases). Germline-derived CDR1 and CDR2 are SQVTM and ANQGSEA. Trimming pared 0 bases from V and 4 bases from J, leaving 12 bases between. The CDR3 is 14 residues long.

Many counts were recorded for this clonotype. This sequence joins TRBV28 and TRBJ2-5; 14 bases are shared with TRBD2. J was trimmed by 4 bases and V by 5 bases; bases with no gene match: 3. The CDR3 sequence is 15 residues long. Germline CDR1 reads MDHEN; CDR2 reads SYDVKM. The CDR3 loop is CASSLGLAGVETQYF. The DNA of the CDR3 is TGTGCCAGCAGTCTGGGACTAGCGGGAGTAGAGACCCAGTACTTC.

This clonotype was counted at least ten times. The CDR3 DNA sequence: TGTGCCAGCAGCCCTTGGCCGCCAGGGAGCTCCTACGAGCAGTACTTC. It codes for CASSPWPPGSSYEQYF. The chain uses TRBV5-6 and TRBJ2-7; D assignment may be TRBD1 or TRBD2 (5 bases each). In germline, CDR1 is SGHDT, CDR2 YYEEEE. The CDR3 is 16 amino acids. V lost 4 bases, J lost 0 bases, and 17 bases lay in between.

At least ten counts were recorded for this clonotype. The gene calls are TRBV14 and TRBJ1-1; no definite D call. Trimming removed 3 bases at V and 2 bases at J, with 4 bases between. The CDR3 spans 12 residues. Germline V gene lookup returns CDR1 SGHDN and CDR2 FVKESK. The CDR3 nucleotides read TGTGCCAGCAGCCAGATAAACACTGAAGCTTTCTTT. It yields the protein CASSQINTEAFF.

This clonotype was picked up a small number of times. This chain connects TRBV11-2 to TRBJ2-1; 8 bases fit TRBD2. The CDR3 spans 15 residues. The germline CDR1 and CDR2 sequences are SGHAT and FQNNGV. The ends lost 5 bases at V and 8 bases at J; junction bases unmatched: 11. DNA of the CDR3: TGTGCCAGCAGCCTACTCACCGGGGGGGGGTATGAGCAGTTCTTC. This sequence encodes CASSLLTGGGYEQFF.

This clonotype was recorded many times. The chain combines TRBV30 with TRBJ1-2, with D uncertain. The CDR3 has 13 residues. CDR1 is GTSNPN, CDR2 SVGIG, per germline (reference sequence). V lost 0 bases to trimming and J lost 4 bases, with 9 bases between them. The CDR3 spells CAWSVVRGYGYTF. CDR3 sequence (DNA): TGTGCCTGGAGTGTCGTCCGAGGCTATGGCTACACCTTC. The variable domain in full, with the rest retrieved from reference TRBV30 and TRBJ1-2, is SQTIHQWPATLVQPVGSPLSLECTVEGTSNPNLYWYRQAAGRGLQLLFYSVGIGQISSEVPQNLSASRPQDRQFILSSKKLLLSDSGFYLCAWSVVRGYGYTFGSGTRLTVV.

This clonotype occurred a few times. V usage is TRBV24-1 and J usage is TRBJ2-1; a weak D match, TRBD2 (5 bases). CDR3 length equals 12 residues. V was shortened by 5 bases and J by 9 bases, with 10 bases between the two germline ends. In germline, CDR1 is KGHDR, CDR2 SFDVKD. The CDR3 spells CATSGSGFEQFF. Written as DNA, the CDR3 is TGTGCCACCAGTGGGTCGGGATTTGAGCAGTTCTTC.

This clonotype has a count of ten or more. V and J are TRBV19 and TRBJ2-7; 7 bases are shared with TRBD1. Germline CDR1 LNHDA, CDR2 SQIVND (reference sequence). This CDR3 has 14 amino acids. Trimming at V came to 4 bases and at J to 3 bases, leaving 6 bases not matched to a gene. The CDR3 nucleotides are TGTGCCAGTAGTAAGGACACAGGGGACTACGAGCAGTACTTC. Encoded protein: CASSKDTGDYEQYF. The variable domain in full, with the rest retrieved from reference TRBV19 and TRBJ2-7, is DGGITQSPKYLFRKEGQNVTLSCEQNLNHDAMYWYRQDPGQGLRLIYYSQIVNDFQKGDIAEGYSVSREKKESFPLTVTSAQKNPTAFYLCASSKDTGDYEQYFGPGTRLTVT.

The J gene is TRBJ2-7, the V gene TRBV10-3, with TRBD2 matching over 13 bases. Per germline, CDR1 ENHRY and CDR2 SYGVKD. Trimming cost V 3 bases and J 6 bases; bases outside gene matches: 8. CDR3 length equals 16 residues. The CDR3 DNA reads TGTGCCATCAGTGATGCCGGGACTAGCGGGACCCCCGAGCAGTACTTC. It is translated as CAISDAGTSGTPEQYF.

This clonotype was counted at least ten times. This chain connects TRBV29-1 to TRBJ2-1; TRBD2 agrees at 7 bases. The CDR3 is 14 residues long. The V gene end was trimmed by 3 bases and the J gene end by 4 bases; junction bases not matched to a gene: 6. Looked up from germline, CDR1 is SQVTM and CDR2 is ANQGSEA. This CDR3 is CSVDFSGGYNEQFF. The CDR3 nucleotides are TGCAGCGTTGATTTTTCGGGGGGATACAATGAGCAGTTCTTC.

The chain employs TRBV15 and TRBJ2-3; no reliable D call. Germline V gene data show CDR1 as LNHNV and CDR2 as YYDKDF (reference sequence). The CDR3 is 15 amino acids. Trimming shortened V by 0 bases and J by 3 bases, and 10 bases separated the two germline ends. The CDR3 protein is CATSRDPSITDTQYF. The DNA for the CDR3 is TGTGCCACCAGCAGAGATCCCAGCATTACAGATACGCAGTATTTT.

This clonotype was observed many times. The V gene is TRBV5-4, the J gene TRBJ1-5, with 8 nucleotides matching TRBD1. Germline loops: CDR1 SGHNT, CDR2 YYREEE (reference sequence). The J segment lost 1 base and the V segment lost 0 bases, leaving 9 bases of the junction unmatched. The CDR3 loop spans 18 amino acids. The chain's CDR3 is CASSLVLYRDRSNQPQHF. The CDR3 region has the DNA TGTGCCAGCAGCTTGGTCTTGTACCGGGACAGGAGCAATCAGCCCCAGCATTTT.

This clonotype occurred many times. This chain uses TRBV6-6 with TRBJ1-5; TRBD1 matches 7 bases. The CDR3 runs 14 residues. Germline trimming cut 6 bases from V and 4 bases from J; bases unmatched to any gene: 6. Germline CDR1 and CDR2: MNHNY and SVGAGI (reference sequence). In DNA form, the CDR3 reads TGTGCCAGCAGACAGGGGTTTAGTAATCAGCCCCAGCATTTT. Protein: CASRQGFSNQPQHF.

This sequence joins TRBV6-1 and TRBJ2-4, with 9 nucleotides matching TRBD2. The germline gives CDR1 MNHNS, CDR2 SASEGT. CDR3 length: 19 residues. The V and J ends lost 9 bases and 1 base, in that order; junction bases with no gene match: 19. CDR3: CARRGAVAGDPGAKNIQYF. CDR3 DNA: TGTGCCAGGAGGGGCGCGGTAGCGGGAGACCCGGGCGCCAAAAACATTCAGTACTTC.

The genes are TRBV7-9 and TRBJ2-2; D may be TRBD2 (6 bases). This CDR3 has 14 amino acids. Germline CDR1 SEHNR, CDR2 FQNEAQ (reference sequence). V dropped 5 bases and J dropped 4 bases, with 11 bases sitting between them. The CDR3 nucleotides are TGTGCCAGCAGCGGGACTCCCGGCACCGGGGAGCTGTTTTTT. The encoded protein is CASSGTPGTGELFF.

This rearrangement joins TRBV19 to TRBJ2-4; 7 nucleotides match TRBD1. Losses at the gene ends were 5 bases for V and 11 bases for J; bases not matched to a gene: 3. The CDR3 sequence is 11 residues long. Germline V CDR1 and CDR2: LNHDA, SQIVND (reference sequence). CDR3 DNA: TGTGCCAGTAGTCTCGGGACAGTTCAGTACTTC. Its translation is CASSLGTVQYF.

This chain links TRBV11-2 with TRBJ2-7, with TRBD2 identical over 10 bases. This CDR3 has 16 residues. The germline V gene encodes CDR1 SGHAT and CDR2 FQNNGV. V lost 5 bases to trimming and J lost 2 bases; unmatched junction nucleotides: 9. The CDR3 here is CASSTPLAGVPYEQYF. The CDR3, as DNA: TGTGCCAGCAGCACGCCTCTAGCGGGGGTTCCCTACGAGCAGTACTTC. The whole variable domain, filled in from reference TRBV11-2 and TRBJ2-7, reads EAGVAQSPRYKIIEKRQSVAFWCNPISGHATLYWYQQILGQGPKLLIQFQNNGVVDDSQLPKDRFSAERLKGVDSTLKIQPAKLEDSAVYLCASSTPLAGVPYEQYFGPGTRLTVT.

There are many counts of this clonotype. This chain joins TRBV19 and TRBJ2-1, with a tentative D call TRBD2 (6 bases). CDR1 and CDR2 from the germline V gene are LNHDA and SQIVND (reference sequence). This CDR3 contains 14 residues. V was clipped by 0 bases and J by 8 bases, with 11 bases between them. The CDR3 DNA is TGTGCCAGTAGTATAGATCCAGCGGGCGATGAGCAGTTCTTC. Translation gives CASSIDPAGDEQFF.

Worth noting for this clonotype: Sequence at one end of the junction differs from germline and may be a read error. CDR3 sequence: CSATQMNTEASF. The CDR3 region has the DNA TGCAGTGCTACTCAGATGAACACTGAAGCTTCCTTT. The gene calls are TRBV20-1 and TRBJ1-1, with unresolved D. The CDR3 runs 12 residues. CDR1 and CDR2 (germline): DFQATT, SNEGSKA (reference sequence).

This chain links TRBV7-9 with TRBJ2-7; TRBD2 is a possible D gene (6 bases). The CDR3 has 17 residues. V was cut by 1 base and J by 1 base, with 17 bases left in between. The germline CDR1 and CDR2 sequences are SEHNR and FQNEAQ (reference sequence). In DNA, the CDR3 is TGTGCCAGCAGCTTAGAGTCTGGCGGGATACGTTCCTACGAGCAGTACTTC. Its protein is CASSLESGGIRSYEQYF. Supplemented by reference TRBV7-9 and TRBJ2-7, the full variable domain reads DTGVSQNPRHKITKRGQNVTFRCDPISEHNRLYWYRQTLGQGPEFLTYFQNEAQLEKSRLLSDRFSAERPKGSFSTLEIQRTEQGDSAMYLCASSLESGGIRSYEQYFGPGTRLTVT.

To note about this clonotype: Since a much larger clone is just one base distant, this may be a read error. Without the conserved terminal phenylalanine or tryptophan, this CDR3 likely stems from a read error. V gene TRBV7-9 combines with J gene TRBJ2-2; the match to TRBD2 covers 9 bases. Germline CDR1 reads SEHNR; CDR2 reads FQNEAQ (reference sequence). The CDR3 spans 15 residues. V was pared by 5 bases and J by 6 bases, with 7 bases of the junction left unmatched. As DNA, the CDR3 is TGTGCCAGCAGCCTCAGCGGGGGGCCAGCCGGGGAGCTGTTTTCT. Protein: CASSLSGGPAGELFS.

For this clonotype: One junction end does not reproduce the germline sequence, and a read error may be involved. This chain joins TRBV19 and TRBJ2-4; TRBD1 is a possible D gene (5 bases). Germline values: CDR1 LNHDA, CDR2 SQIVND (reference sequence). The CDR3 is 13 amino acids. CDR3 in DNA: TGTGCCATCAAGGACAAAGCCGAAAACATTCAGTACTTC. Its translation: CAIKDKAENIQYF.

On this clonotype: A much larger clone differs by one base, so this may be a read error. The CDR3 DNA reads as TGCGCCAGCAGCTTGTACGACAGGTCCTCTGGAAACACCACATATTTT. The encoded protein is CASSLYDRSSGNTTYF. The V call is TRBV5-1, the J call TRBJ1-3; perhaps TRBD1 as D (6 bases). The CDR3 is 16 amino acids. CDR1 is SGHRS and CDR2 is YFSETQ in the germline V gene. The whole variable domain, remainder taken from reference TRBV5-1 and TRBJ1-3, is KAGVTQTPRYLIKTRGQQVTLSCSPISGHRSVSWYQQTPGQGLQFLFEYFSETQRNKGNFPGRFSGRQFSNSRSEMNVSTLELGDSALYLCASSLYDRSSGNTTYFGEGSWLTVV.

There are many counts of this clonotype. This chain uses TRBV28 with TRBJ2-5; 11 positions match TRBD2. This CDR3 spans 17 amino acids. Germline CDR1 is MDHEN and CDR2 is SYDVKM. Trimming cost V 3 bases and J 5 bases; bases outside gene matches: 11. The CDR3 reads CASSFSREGLAGETQYF. The DNA of the CDR3 is TGTGCCAGCAGTTTTTCTCGCGAAGGACTAGCGGGTGAGACCCAGTACTTC.

J is TRBJ1-1 and V is TRBV27; no definite D call. Germline lookup yields CDR1 MNHEY and CDR2 SMNVEV (reference sequence). The CDR3 is made up of 15 amino acids. V dropped 1 base and J dropped 2 bases, with 11 bases sitting between them. CDR3 protein: CASSLWPGSNTEAFF. Written as DNA, the CDR3 is TGTGCCAGCAGTTTATGGCCGGGATCAAACACTGAAGCTTTCTTT.